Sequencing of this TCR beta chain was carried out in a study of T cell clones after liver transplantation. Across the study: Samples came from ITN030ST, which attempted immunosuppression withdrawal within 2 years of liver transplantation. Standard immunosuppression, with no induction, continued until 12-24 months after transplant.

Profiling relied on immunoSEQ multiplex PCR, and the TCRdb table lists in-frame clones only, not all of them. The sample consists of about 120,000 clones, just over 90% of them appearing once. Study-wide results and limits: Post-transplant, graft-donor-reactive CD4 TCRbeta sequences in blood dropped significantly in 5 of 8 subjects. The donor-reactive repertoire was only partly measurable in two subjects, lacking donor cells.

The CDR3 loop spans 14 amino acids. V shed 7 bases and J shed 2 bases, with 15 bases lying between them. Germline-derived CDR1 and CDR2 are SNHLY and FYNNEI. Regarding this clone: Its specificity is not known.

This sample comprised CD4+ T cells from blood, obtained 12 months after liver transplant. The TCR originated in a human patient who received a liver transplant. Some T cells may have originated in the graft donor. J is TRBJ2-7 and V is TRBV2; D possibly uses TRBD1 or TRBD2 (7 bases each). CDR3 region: CASTQGGGTYEQYF. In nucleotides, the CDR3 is TGTGCCAGCACCCAGGGGGGAGGGACCTACGAGCAGTACTTC.